This TCR beta chain was captured by sequencing in a study of T cell responses to AZD1222 COVID-19 vaccine. Sequenced by immunoSEQ multiplex PCR; TCRdb stores in-frame clones only, minus some. The sample holds more than 90,000 clones, about 82% seen once. CDR1 MGHRA and CDR2 YSYEKL come from the germline V gene. This CDR3 spans 16 amino acids. Trimming cost V 1 base and J 6 bases; bases outside gene matches: 4. Findings of the study overall: Two AZD1222 doses significantly raised spike-specific TCR breadth and depth over controls.

A note on this clone: The antigen is not known.

The sequence was obtained from an adult who received the AZD1222 COVID-19 vaccine. The sample was peripheral blood, taken 28 days after the second AZD1222 dose. The V gene is TRBV4-1, the J gene TRBJ1-6; the match to TRBD1 covers 9 bases. The CDR3 loop is CASSQAGTGINSPLHF. In nucleotides, the CDR3 is TGCGCCAGCAGCCAAGCTGGGACAGGGATTAATTCACCCCTCCACTTT.